This is a list of T cell receptor beta chains from one sample in a study of blood T cell repertoires in COVID-19. Clones were read by immunoSEQ multiplex PCR, and TCRdb kept only the in-frame ones, dropping some. The sample carries about 74,000 clones, 85% recorded once. The sequencing input was peripheral blood. These receptor sequences come from a man in his fifties with acute or convalescent COVID-19. The CDR3 runs from the conserved cysteine through the conserved F or W. Expanded clones get a size class; other rows say once, few or many, or leave the size out.

J gene | clone size | V gene | CDR3 length | CDR3 protein
TRBJ1-2 | NA | TRBV3-1/TRBV3-2 | 14 | CASSQEPRGYGYTF
TRBJ2-2 | NA | TRBV6-6 | 13 | CASTAQGTGELFF
TRBJ1-2 | NA | TRBV2 | 12 | CASKEGLGGYTF
TRBJ2-5 | NA | TRBV6-5 | 13 | CASTRQPQETQYF
TRBJ2-1 | NA | TRBV14 | 12 | CASSQGGARGFF
TRBJ1-1 | NA | TRBV5-8 | 14 | CASRLTGGGTEAFF
TRBJ2-1 | NA | TRBV7-3 | 15 | CASSFTGASYNEQFF
TRBJ1-2 | NA | TRBV3-1/TRBV3-2 | 14 | CASSLSPGDPGYTF
TRBJ2-3 | NA | TRBV5-1 | 15 | CASSLISTGTDTQYF
TRBJ2-2 | NA | TRBV7-8 | 14 | CASVQGVNTGELFF
TRBJ2-1 | NA | TRBV24-1 | 13 | CATSDLPLNEQFF
TRBJ1-4 | NA | TRBV24-1 | 15 | CATSEHRDSGEKLFF
TRBJ2-7 | once | TRBV27 | 18 | CASSFTGPRTGSNYEQYF
TRBJ1-2 | NA | TRBV27 | 13 | CASSLYQNYGYTF
TRBJ2-1 | once | TRBV5-1 | 16 | CASSFNGLAVNNEQFF
TRBJ2-7 | few | TRBV7-9 | 14 | CASSLDPSSYEQYF
TRBJ2-7 | NA | TRBV7-9 | 14 | CASSLGDRGYEQYF
TRBJ2-5 | once | TRBV27 | 15 | CASSRIQESVETQYF
TRBJ2-5 | NA | TRBV2 | 14 | CASSSESGQETQYF
TRBJ2-1 | NA | TRBV5-1 | 14 | CASSRTSGSYEQFF
TRBJ2-5 | NA | TRBV4-1 | 15 | CASSQREGVQETQYF
TRBJ1-6 | NA | TRBV4-1 | 17 | CASSPGTGEAVNSPLHF
TRBJ2-7 | NA | TRBV9 | 16 | CASSVVGGTTVYEQYF
TRBJ1-6 | NA | TRBV6-5 | 13 | CAATRGVGSPLHF
TRBJ1-3 | once | TRBV7-2 | 13 | CASAEGSGNTIYF
TRBJ2-7 | once | TRBV10-3 | 16 | CAISESTSGGSYEQYF